This T cell receptor (beta chain) comes out of a study of T cells expressing NK-cell markers. Background on the study: It was sorted CD3+CD56+NKG2C+, CD3+CD56+NKG2C- and CD3+CD56-NKG2C+ T cells that supplied the TCR beta repertoires.

Notes on the study in general: In a handful of donors, these clonotypes also led the CD3+CD56-NKG2C+ fraction.

With regard to this clonotype: Its antigen is unidentified.

TCRdb reprocessed the 5' RACE reads and reports one entry per CDR3 protein, with no DNA. Found here are over 250,000 distinct CDR3 sequences; the top ten clones hold about 4.2%. The germline V gene has CDR1 LNHNV and CDR2 YYDKDF (reference sequence). This CDR3 comprises 16 residues. The sequenced sample consisted of blood T cells: a sorted CD56 or NKG2C T cell subset, CD4+ or CD8+ T cells, or bulk PBMC T cells (not recorded which). The rearrangement links TRBV15 to TRBJ2-3. The sequence came from a woman between 18 and 75 years old in good health. This CDR3 is CATSRDSGGRTDTQYF.